The 28 T cell receptor beta chains listed next were all sequenced from one sample in a study of blood T cell repertoires in COVID-19. Data came from immunoSEQ multiplex PCR; TCRdb stores just in-frame clones and leaves some out. The table includes more than 95,000 clones, 80% to 90% detected once. Sequenced input: peripheral blood. These receptors all come from a man in his fifties with acute or convalescent COVID-19.

This clone was seen only a few times. The chain carries TRBV5-1 and TRBJ1-6; 9 positions agree with TRBD1. Germline trimming cut 4 bases from V and 2 bases from J; bases unmatched to any gene: 7. Germline CDR1 is SGHRS and CDR2 is YFSETQ. CDR3 size: 17 residues. DNA of the CDR3: TGCGCCAGCAGCCCGGGACAGGGAGCCCCCTATAATTCACCCCTCCACTTT. This sequence encodes CASSPGQGAPYNSPLHF. Combining the CDR3 with reference TRBV5-1 and TRBJ1-6 gives the whole variable domain KAGVTQTPRYLIKTRGQQVTLSCSPISGHRSVSWYQQTPGQGLQFLFEYFSETQRNKGNFPGRFSGRQFSNSRSEMNVSTLELGDSALYLCASSPGQGAPYNSPLHFGNGTRLTVT.

The chain employs TRBV28 and TRBJ2-7, with 9 bases lining up with TRBD2. Germline V gene data show CDR1 as MDHEN and CDR2 as SYDVKM. This CDR3 contains 14 residues. J gave up 7 bases and V 7 bases, and 11 bases lay outside the gene matches. This chain's CDR3 is CASILSGRPWEQYF. The CDR3 nucleotides read TGTGCCAGCATATTAAGCGGGAGGCCGTGGGAGCAGTACTTC.

J is TRBJ2-1 and V is TRBV24-1, with 12 nucleotides matching TRBD2. Germline CDR1 is KGHDR and CDR2 is SFDVKD. This CDR3 is 18 amino acids long. V was clipped by 2 bases and J by 0 bases; unmatched bases: 4. CDR3 coding DNA: TGTGCCACCAGTGATTCTAGCGGGAGGGCGAGCTCCTACAATGAGCAGTTCTTC. This translates into CATSDSSGRASSYNEQFF.

The gene calls are TRBV12-3 or TRBV12-4 and TRBJ2-3, with D possibly matching TRBD2 (6 bases). This CDR3 has 13 amino acids. The V end was cut by 10 bases, the J end by 0 bases, with 11 bases between. The CDR3 here is CATLASSTDTQYF. CDR3 sequence (DNA): TGTGCCACTCTAGCGAGCAGCACAGATACGCAGTATTTT.

The genes are TRBV7-9 and TRBJ1-5, with D unclear. Germline CDR1 and CDR2: SEHNR and FQNEAQ (reference sequence). The V gene lost 1 base and the J gene lost 6 bases, with 13 bases spanning the gap. This CDR3 has 15 amino acids. The CDR3 DNA reads TGTGCCAGCAGCTTAGGGGGAGAGGGTGGTCAGCCCCAGCATTTT. This gives the protein CASSLGGEGGQPQHF.

This rearrangement joins TRBV28 to TRBJ2-3; 8 positions agree with TRBD2. The germline V gene has CDR1 MDHEN and CDR2 SYDVKM. This CDR3 comprises 12 residues. Losses at the gene ends were 3 bases for V and 13 bases for J; bases not matched to a gene: 6. In nucleotides, the CDR3 is TGTGCCAGCAGTTTCACTAGCGGTCGCGAGTATTTT. Residues: CASSFTSGREYF. Supplemented by reference TRBV28 and TRBJ2-3, the full variable domain reads DVKVTQSSRYLVKRTGEKVFLECVQDMDHENMFWYRQDPGLGLRLIYFSYDVKMKEKGDIPEGYSVSREKKERFSLILESASTNQTSMYLCASSFTSGREYFGPGTRLTVL.

The CDR3 DNA is TGTGCCAGCAGTTCAACCGACCCCCTTCGCGGGAGTGTCTACGAGCAGTACTTC. Amino acids: CASSSTDPLRGSVYEQYF. The chain carries TRBV27 and TRBJ2-7; TRBD2 aligns across 7 bases. This CDR3 contains 18 residues. Germline CDR1 MNHEY, CDR2 SMNVEV (reference sequence). With 4 bases clipped from V and 3 bases from J, the junction kept 18 bases outside the gene matches.

The V call is TRBV7-8, the J call TRBJ1-4; D uncertain. The CDR3 spans 14 residues. With 4 bases removed from V and 0 bases from J, the gap between germline ends came to 6 bases. Germline V gene lookup returns CDR1 SGHVS and CDR2 FQNEAQ. CDR3 in amino acids: CASSSVATNEKLFF. The CDR3 DNA reads as TGTGCCAGCAGCTCCGTAGCAACTAATGAAAAACTGTTTTTT.

V is TRBV2 and J is TRBJ2-3, with 10 positions matching TRBD1. Germline loops: CDR1 SNHLY, CDR2 FYNNEI. The CDR3 length is 15 residues. With V trimmed by 7 bases and J by 4 bases, 8 bases remained unmatched. CDR3 in DNA: TGTGCCAGCAAGGGACAGGGGAAGGTGGCAGATACGCAGTATTTT. The encoded protein is CASKGQGKVADTQYF.

V and J are TRBV27 and TRBJ2-7; TRBD1 aligns across 8 bases. With V trimmed by 7 bases and J by 3 bases, 8 bases remained unmatched. There are 14 residues in the CDR3. Germline V gene lookup returns CDR1 MNHEY and CDR2 SMNVEV (reference sequence). CDR3 coding DNA: TGTGCCAGCACCCGCGCCGGACAGGGCTACGAGCAGTACTTC. It yields the protein CASTRAGQGYEQYF.

Here the CDR3 reads CASSLGLNTDTQYF. The CDR3 DNA sequence: TGCGCCAGCAGCTTGGGACTGAACACAGATACGCAGTATTTT. The chain employs TRBV5-1 and TRBJ2-3, with D unresolved. The CDR3 consists of 14 residues. Trimming shortened V by 0 bases and J by 2 bases, and 7 bases separated the two germline ends. Germline V gives CDR1 SGHRS, CDR2 YFSETQ.

J is TRBJ1-3 and V is TRBV7-9; no clear D. V lost 3 bases, J lost 5 bases, and 14 bases lay in between. The CDR3 spans 15 residues. Germline V gene lookup returns CDR1 SEHNR and CDR2 FQNEAQ (reference sequence). CDR3 nucleotides: TGTGCCAGCAGCTTGGAGGAGGCGGGAAGAAACACCATATATTTT. It specifies CASSLEEAGRNTIYF. The entire variable domain, with the rest obtained from reference TRBV7-9 and TRBJ1-3, is as follows: DTGVSQNPRHKITKRGQNVTFRCDPISEHNRLYWYRQTLGQGPEFLTYFQNEAQLEKSRLLSDRFSAERPKGSFSTLEIQRTEQGDSAMYLCASSLEEAGRNTIYFGEGSWLTVV.

The gene calls are TRBV7-9 and TRBJ2-1, with D possibly being TRBD2 (6 bases). Germline lookup yields CDR1 SEHNR and CDR2 FQNEAQ (reference sequence). Trimming removed 5 bases at V and 6 bases at J, with 14 bases between. CDR3 size: 14 residues. DNA for the CDR3: TGTGCCAGCAGCCCGGGACTCGCCGGCAATGAGCAGTTCTTC. This gives the protein CASSPGLAGNEQFF.

The chain recombines TRBV11-2 with TRBJ2-7; TRBD2 aligns across 13 bases. The CDR3 loop spans 15 amino acids. Germline loops: CDR1 SGHAT, CDR2 FQNNGV. V shed 5 bases, J shed 2 bases, and the junction held 3 bases outside the gene matches. CDR3 protein: CASSRLAGGTYEQYF. The DNA of the CDR3 is TGTGCCAGCAGCCGACTAGCGGGAGGCACCTACGAGCAGTACTTC.

With regard to this clone: This same CDR3 is encoded by further DNA sequences in the sample. This sequence joins TRBV27 and TRBJ2-1, with 13 bases lining up with TRBD2. The CDR3 totals 16 residues. Germline loops: CDR1 MNHEY, CDR2 SMNVEV (reference sequence). After removal of 2 bases from V and 5 bases from J, the junction contained 3 bases not matched to a gene. CDR3 coding DNA: TGTGCCAGCAGTTTACTTGGACTAGCGGGGGACAATGAGCAGTTCTTC. Amino acids: CASSLLGLAGDNEQFF.

This clone was found a few times. V and J are TRBV5-1 and TRBJ1-2; a weak D match, TRBD1 (6 bases). The length of the CDR3 is 15 residues. The ends were cut back, 1 base at V and 3 bases at J, with 13 bases in the middle. In germline, CDR1 is SGHRS, CDR2 YFSETQ. The CDR3 sequence is CASSLIPRGDYGYTF. DNA for the CDR3: TGCGCCAGCAGCTTGATACCCAGGGGCGACTATGGCTACACCTTC.

The chain carries TRBV30 and TRBJ2-1; 9 bases align to TRBD1. Germline loops: CDR1 GTSNPN, CDR2 SVGIG (reference sequence). The CDR3 spans 14 residues. Losses at the gene ends were 3 bases for V and 7 bases for J; bases not matched to a gene: 7. In nucleotides, the CDR3 is TGTGCCTGGAGCCATGGACAGGGGTTAAATGAGCAGTTCTTC. This codes for CAWSHGQGLNEQFF.

The chain employs TRBV24-1 and TRBJ2-1; TRBD2 aligns across 9 bases. V was pared by 5 bases and J by 4 bases, with 5 bases of the junction left unmatched. The CDR3 has 15 amino acids. Germline V gene sequence: CDR1 KGHDR, CDR2 SFDVKD. This chain's CDR3 is CATSAGTSKYNEQFF. The CDR3 nucleotides are TGTGCCACCAGTGCCGGGACTAGCAAATACAATGAGCAGTTCTTC.

V gene TRBV12-3 or TRBV12-4 combines with J gene TRBJ2-1; maybe TRBD2 (5 bases). V lost 7 bases and J 10 bases, leaving 14 bases between the germline ends. The CDR3 loop spans 12 amino acids. The CDR3 loop reads CASNKGPGEQFF. As DNA, the CDR3 is TGTGCCAGCAATAAAGGGCCGGGGGAGCAGTTCTTC.

This chain's CDR3 is CAVDSYNEQFF. Here the CDR3 DNA reads TGTGCCGTGGACAGTTACAATGAGCAGTTCTTC. The J gene is TRBJ2-1, the V gene TRBV10-3; possible D gene TRBD1, 6 bases. Germline values: CDR1 ENHRY, CDR2 SYGVKD. This CDR3 contains 11 residues. V was clipped by 11 bases and J by 4 bases, with 9 bases between them.

This chain joins TRBV19 and TRBJ2-7; TRBD2 matches at 8 bases. The CDR3 runs to 15 residues. Trimming took 6 bases from V and 3 from J; bases not matched to a gene: 10. Looked up from germline, CDR1 is LNHDA and CDR2 is SQIVND (reference sequence). In DNA form, the CDR3 reads TGTGCCAGTAGCCTTAAATTAGCGGGGCACTACGAGCAGTACTTC. Its translation: CASSLKLAGHYEQYF.

The chain is built from TRBV29-1 and TRBJ1-1; possible D gene TRBD1, 5 bases. Trimming cost V 3 bases and J 10 bases, with 15 bases left between them. The CDR3 consists of 12 residues. Germline CDR1 SQVTM, CDR2 ANQGSEA. CDR3 in DNA: TGCAGCGTTGATTTCGGGGGGAGAGGAGCTTTCTTT. Translating it yields CSVDFGGRGAFF.

The chain uses TRBV4-1 and TRBJ1-1; unclear D gene. Germline assignment: CDR1 MGHRA and CDR2 YSYEKL. The CDR3 runs to 14 residues. With 0 bases removed from V and 0 bases from J, the gap between germline ends came to 5 bases. The CDR3 coding sequence is TGCGCCAGCAGCCAAGATCCTGTGAACACTGAAGCTTTCTTT. As protein: CASSQDPVNTEAFF.

The chain recombines TRBV27 with TRBJ2-5; D remains unclear. The CDR3 consists of 12 residues. Germline CDR1 MNHEY, CDR2 SMNVEV (reference sequence). Trimming left V 6 bases short and J 1 base short, with 6 bases between. CDR3 bases: TGTGCCAGCAGCTCCCCCCAAGAGACCCAGTACTTC. Its protein is CASSSPQETQYF.

The chain employs TRBV4-1 and TRBJ2-1; TRBD2 matches 8 bases. V dropped 1 base and J dropped 6; count of bases not matched to a gene: 5. The germline V gene has CDR1 MGHRA and CDR2 YSYEKL. The CDR3 runs to 15 residues. The CDR3 coding sequence is TGCGCCAGCAGCCAAGGTACCGGGACTAGCAATGAGCAGTTCTTC. Amino acid sequence: CASSQGTGTSNEQFF.

This clone was recorded only once. The chain recombines TRBV27 with TRBJ1-1, with TRBD1 as a possible D gene (6 bases). Germline lookup yields CDR1 MNHEY and CDR2 SMNVEV (reference sequence). Trimming took 5 bases from V and 5 from J, leaving 15 bases between them. The length of the CDR3 is 14 residues. DNA for the CDR3: TGTGCCAGCAGTCCCGGGACAATGGGAACTGAAGCTTTCTTT. Protein: CASSPGTMGTEAFF.

In this sample, this clone turned up once. This chain uses TRBV29-1 with TRBJ2-3; D is uncertain. CDR3 length equals 12 residues. The germline V gene encodes CDR1 SQVTM and CDR2 ANQGSEA. V shed 4 bases and J shed 0 bases, with 5 bases lying between them. DNA of the CDR3: TGCAGCGTTGGGGCTAGCACAGATACGCAGTATTTT. It encodes CSVGASTDTQYF.

The chain joins TRBV7-9 to TRBJ2-5, with D maybe TRBD2 (5 bases). The V end was cut by 5 bases, the J end by 5 bases, with 12 bases between. CDR1 and CDR2 from the germline V gene are SEHNR and FQNEAQ (reference sequence). This CDR3 is built from 13 residues. CDR3 in amino acids: CASSPLAMETQYF. As DNA, the CDR3 is TGTGCCAGCAGCCCTCTAGCAATGGAGACCCAGTACTTC.